The source of this T cell receptor beta chain is a study of blood T cell repertoires in COVID-19. Study in general: Spain, Italy and the United States supplied samples that represented acute and convalescent COVID-19.

Participant reports of clinical history set cohort assignment. As handled by the study authors: It was from reference gene primer amplification that nucleated cell counts were estimated. TCRdb keeps only in-frame clones here, not all; method: immunoSEQ multiplex PCR. V and J calls and clone size are as listed in that table; D and trimming were resolved from the DNA. The sample has about 270,000 clones; about 87% are singletons. The CDR3 spans 12 residues. J gave up 8 bases and V 10 bases, and 9 bases lay outside the gene matches. This chain joins TRBV12-3 or TRBV12-4 and TRBJ1-1; TRBD1 matches at 8 bases. Material: PBMCs or T cells enriched from blood (not recorded which). The receptor was isolated from a woman aged 45-65 years who had recovered from COVID-19. The CDR3 here is CATTPRDREAFF. Written as DNA, the CDR3 is TGTGCCACCACGCCTCGGGACAGGGAAGCTTTCTTT.